Here is one T cell receptor (beta chain) with its context. This entry is derived from a study of blood T cell repertoires in COVID-19. Turning to the study itself: The analysed material was cDNA or gDNA that came from T cells, B-cell-depleted T cells, or PBMCs.

The length of the CDR3 is 14 residues. Per germline, CDR1 MNHEY and CDR2 SVGAGI. The V end lost 7 bases, the J end lost 2 bases, and 13 bases lay between the germline ends. Original methodology: Amplification of reference gene primers provided the estimated nucleated cell counts. The protocol was immunoSEQ multiplex PCR, while the TCRdb copy is restricted to in-frame clones and leaves out a portion. V and J calls and clone size follow that table, whereas D and trimming were derived from the DNA. The data show about 6,800 clones, about 85% seen once. This TCR was sampled from a human donor in a cohort sampled during active COVID-19. The rearrangement uses TRBV6-5 and TRBJ2-3; D unclear. The sample taken for sequencing was peripheral blood. Written as DNA, the CDR3 is TGTGCCAGCAAAGGTCAAGCGTCCACAGATACGCAGTATTTT. Amino acids: CASKGQASTDTQYF.